This TCR beta chain comes out of a study of T cells in Graves' hyperthyroidism and ophthalmopathy. Study-level points and caveats: Model predictions of ophthalmopathy came a median approximately 6.2 months before onset.

Trimming removed 5 bases from V and 0 bases from J, with 22 bases in between. The CDR3 loop spans 19 amino acids. Germline V gene data show CDR1 as MNHEY and CDR2 as SMNVEV (reference sequence). Uncontrolled infections, other autoimmune diseases, pregnancy or lactation led to exclusion of patients. Each diagnosis drew on symptoms, thyroxine, TRAb, thyroid ultrasound and orbital computed tomography findings. This sample holds PBMCs from 9.5 to 10 ml fresh peripheral blood. Amplified regions were TCR beta CDR3 sequences from RNA transcripts. Primed by the HTBI set, a first-round RT-PCR was run on the TCR CDR3. TCRdb independently ran MiXCR on the multiplex PCR reads; one entry per CDR3 protein. The table lists some 600,000 distinct CDR3 sequences, roughly 14% of them singletons. This clonotype was seen ten or more times. Its target is not known.

This TCR was recovered from a woman aged 30 to 39 with Graves' hyperthyroidism that later progressed to Graves' ophthalmopathy. The sequenced sample was blood. This chain uses TRBV27 with TRBJ2-2, with D perhaps TRBD1 (6 bases). CDR3 DNA sequence: TGTGCCAGCAGTCCGCCGGGACACCAAGCTTTTTCGAACACCGGGGAGCTGTTTTTT. This sequence encodes CASSPPGHQAFSNTGELFF.